This T cell receptor (beta chain) was profiled in a study of cytomegalovirus exposure and HLA in healthy donors (dated by TCRdb to the late 2010s). A note on the overall study: An earlier analysis of about 560 of the donors reported 250 to 300 Gb of sequence data and some 110 million unique TCR beta sequences obtained from approximately 180 million T cells. An early release that covered several hundred HLA-typed donors contained approximately 320 gigabases of sequencing data and 65 million to 100 million unique TCR sequences. The genetic ancestry cluster associated with self-reported Caucasian donors included about four fifths of the roughly 400 genotyped donors. The aim of the study was to test whether cataloging public T cell receptors could identify signatures of past pathogen exposure. Using immunosequencing, the study profiled T cell repertoires from around 680 subjects and related those repertoires to cytomegalovirus serostatus. A separate validation cohort of 100 to 150 different subjects was used in addition to the roughly 700-subject first cohort. To predict cytomegalovirus infection status, the study combined high-throughput TCR immunosequencing, statistical association of individual TCRs with disease status, and machine learning. In a later analysis, previously published TCR beta repertoires from about 670 donors were re-analyzed and high-resolution HLA genotyping was added so that TCR occurrence patterns could be studied. Rather than using new phenotypic data, the later analysis identified candidate immune exposures from TCR beta sequences and from how often those sequences occurred across donors. An earlier analysis of more than 450 of the donors used high-throughput TCR beta sequencing to judge whether each TCR beta V gene segment behaved as functional or pseudogenic. Alongside the repertoire data, information on donor age, sex, ethnicity and CMV serostatus was compiled. Genome-wide SNP genotypes for about three fifths of the roughly 670 donors were used in a later genetic analysis, which treated that subset as a discovery cohort. All discovery cohort repertoires had been generated on a single sequencing platform. Class I and class II HLA loci were covered by the typing at four-digit resolution. The number of typed donors differed by locus: about 629-630 for A, B, C, DRB1 and DQB1; 500 to 550 for DQA1; approximately 600 for DPA1; and about 450 for DPB1. Roughly 5 DR-DQ haplotypes were treated as single units for association and clustering because of strong linkage in the cohort. On average, about 200,000 unique TCR beta nucleotide sequences were sequenced per donor among about 400 genotyped donors of the cohort, with roughly a sixth of those sequences being non-productive. What the work shows at the level of the full study, not this receptor alone: In this cohort, only TCR beta chains were sequenced, and detectable features were limited by the absence of alpha or paired-chain data. In an earlier analysis of 450 to 750 of the donors, most TCR beta V segments appeared in productive rearrangements about 87% or about 30% of the time, broadly matching IMGT annotations. According to a later analysis, parvovirus B19, influenza, CMV and Epstein-Barr virus appeared linked to several top co-occurrence clusters. In a later analysis, HLA-associated TCR beta chains showed more clonal expansion and lower generation probabilities than non-associated chains that were equally common. The study listed 150 to 200 TCR beta chains as associated with cytomegalovirus. When HLA alleles, especially DR and DQ, strongly co-occurred, TCR associations were difficult to assign to individual alleles. Correlated functional status among segregating V segments might reflect linkage disequilibrium, but an unknown experimental factor could not be ruled out. At a false discovery rate of 0.05, a later analysis linked around 17,000 TCR beta sequences to specific HLA alleles. In a later analysis, TCR association rates were found to vary across HLA loci, with the most associated TCRs seen for DRB1 alleles and the fewest for HLA-C alleles. According to the authors, the approach could potentially be generalized to other disease states and immunological phenotypes. According to a later analysis, most CMV-associated TCR beta chains appeared to be HLA-restricted, and the HLA associations seemed to be driven largely by CMV exposure. In both the original and validation cohorts, the classifier was reported to diagnose cytomegalovirus status with high specificity and sensitivity. According to a later genetic analysis, donors in an Asian-associated ancestry cluster had fewer N-insertions in productive TCRs than the approximately 710-donor mean. Most TCR sequences were observed very rarely across donors, whereas some public TCRs were present in many individuals. V-gene and J-gene trimming of TCR beta chains was associated with a missense DCLRE1C variant in a later genetic analysis, and the association was replicated in an independent cohort. The presence/absence analyses assumed that sequencing depth was roughly uniform across donors, and that assumption may not be true. Because the 87-base-pair reads could not distinguish some IMGT-functional V segments, including TRBV6-2 and TRBV6-3, those segments were excluded. A cluster of highly shared sequence variants was judged likely to represent a technical artifact of the sequencing pipeline. In vitro tests confirmed that three of the cytomegalovirus-associated TCR beta chains recognize cytomegalovirus antigens. Immune exposure information for the cohort was limited to CMV serostatus. Because counts were too low, approximately 15 rarely observed V segments, including chromosome 9 orphons, were excluded from the earlier analysis of 587 of the donors. A further reported finding was that TCR beta sequences accurately predicted the HLA-A and HLA-B alleles for most subjects in the first cohort. Because some donors lacked HLA typing at each locus, the association tests relied only on the typed subset.

The cohort comprised some 730 healthy bone marrow donors. All cohort members were sampled while nominally healthy, although unrecorded immune exposures were likely present. The donor tested CMV seronegative and was one of the 352 seronegative cohort members. Each donor provided a peripheral blood sample, and peripheral blood mononuclear cells were used for TCR beta sequencing. The Qiagen DNeasy Blood Extraction Kit was used to extract genomic DNA from the blood cell samples. Regarding this clone: Its antigen is not yet known. Within one base of it there is no much larger clone, and no base qualities were kept.

The CDR3, from cysteine to phenylalanine, totals 15 residues. The DNA shown is the 45-base CDR3, in frame from base 1. The germline V gene (reference sequence) sets CDR1 to LNHDA and CDR2 to SQIVND. Trimming takes 10 bases from V and 0 bases from J, and the germline ends sit 16 bases apart. Preparation of the library involved the immunoSEQ multiplex PCR assay. For the multiplex PCR, a mixture combining 60 forward primers for TCR Vbeta segments and 13 reverse primers for TCR Jbeta segments was used. The CDR3 region of rearranged TCR beta genes was amplified from genomic DNA by a multiplex PCR assay. The Illumina HiSeq System was used to sequence the amplified TCR beta libraries as 87-base-pair reads. Processing in the source paper ran as follows. Across the roughly 640 repertoires, a later analysis counted around 80 million unique TCR beta chains, 8.5 million to 12 million of which were shared by at least two donors. A nearest-neighbor algorithm error-corrected the raw reads and collapsed the reads into unique sequences, merging closely related sequences to remove PCR and sequencing errors. Alignment of CDR3 sequences to IMGT reference sequences was used to assign V, D and J gene segments. For a sequence to be retained, at least a six-nucleotide match to both a V gene segment and a J gene segment was required. Rearrangements were classified as productive when the CDR3 lacked stop codons and remained in frame with V and J, and all other rearrangements were classified as non-productive. CDR3 was defined by IMGT convention, running from the second conserved V-encoded cysteine to the conserved J-encoded phenylalanine. The earlier analysis of 500 to 750 of the donors excluded any sequence lacking an unambiguous match to a single V gene segment. In an earlier analysis of 587 of the donors, V segments were called functional above 56.7% productive rearrangements and were called segregating when the between-donor standard deviation exceeded 5%. A statistical classification framework was developed to diagnose cytomegalovirus status using the catalog of TCR beta chain sequences. In a later analysis, TCR nucleotide sequences were compared against IMGT/GENE-DB human TR gene sequences so that V and J genes could be assigned. A later analysis assigned CDR3 sequences and most-parsimonious VDJ recombination scenarios with the TCRdist pipeline. In a later analysis, every TCR beta chain was defined by the combination of its CDR3 amino acid sequence and its V-gene family, and reads without a unique V-gene family were dropped. In a later analysis, 550 to 650 highly shared, low-generation-probability nucleotide sequences were removed to address suspected cross-contamination and a sequencing artifact. For each public chain, a later analysis derived a clonal expansion index from normalized ranks of inferred template counts within each repertoire. In a later analysis, generation probabilities were computed using a VDJ recombination model fitted to out-of-frame rearrangements, and the results were checked against IGoR. In a later analysis, TCR-TCR, TCR-HLA and TCR-CMV co-occurrence was scored with hypergeometric tests, and a repertoire-size bias correction was applied to TCR pairs. False discovery rates were estimated in a later analysis by permuting HLA or CMV assignments 20 times. In a later analysis, co-occurring TCRs were grouped using DBSCAN, and TCRdist sequence similarity was added for clustering within HLA-allele-positive subsets. Co-occurrence clustering excluded repertoires with fewer than 30,000 or more than 120,000 public chains, plus five with anomalous nucleotide sharing. What TCRdb holds here is the immuneACCESS table cut down to in-frame rearrangements. Part of the clones is not present; checked against another copy, under half of the missing clones reflect an unresolved V gene, and the others are unexplained. V, J and clone size reflect that table, while D and trimming were determined from the DNA. This sample gives about 67,000 clones in total; 65% to 70% of them show up just once. The ten largest clones capture 2% to 2.5% of the sample.

Sequenced input: PBMCs. The TCR was taken from a woman between 25 and 40 years old in good health and CMV-seronegative. This chain is built from TRBV19 and TRBJ2-1; TRBD1 is a weak D gene call, 5 bases matching. The CDR3 sequence is CATQIGVSSYNEQFF. The base sequence is TGTGCCACCCAAATAGGGGTAAGCTCCTACAATGAGCAGTTCTTC.